This T cell receptor beta chain was documented in a study of radiation and T cells in renal cell carcinoma. V was clipped by 3 bases and J by 3 bases, with 9 bases between them. The V gene's germline CDR1 is ENHRY and CDR2 SYGVKD. The CDR3 loop spans 13 amino acids. Profiled with immunoSEQ multiplex PCR; TCRdb holds only in-frame clones, not every one. The sample shows approximately 150,000 clones, approximately 82% of them seen only once. As to this clone: The antigen is not known.

Findings and limits, study-wide: Top tumor clonotypes rose in blood 2 weeks post-radiation, then contracted.

Indicated time point: baseline pretreatment blood. The treatment is: 15 Gy SBRT to primary tumor, nephrectomy 4 weeks later. Clear cell pathology was present in this patient's renal cell carcinoma. The chain links TRBV10-3 to TRBJ2-7, with a possible D match to TRBD1 (6 bases). This clonotype was sampled from a woman between 45 and 65 years old with renal cell carcinoma. This material consisted of blood, taken from a patient whose treatment included radiotherapy and nephrectomy. CDR3 sequence: CAISEGRGYEQYF. CDR3 nucleotides: TGTGCCATCAGTGAAGGCAGGGGCTACGAGCAGTACTTC.